The present T cell receptor (beta chain) was sequenced within a study of lymphopenia after photon versus proton radiotherapy. As for this clone: Its cognate antigen is unknown.

Notes on the study in general: After lymphocyte nadir, photon-treated repertoires showed oligoclonal expansion, especially CD8+ Temra. Post-nadir TCR diversity decline inversely tracked overall survival among those who died.

Produced via immunoSEQ multiplex PCR; TCRdb's table is partial and in-frame only. This sample has about 50,000 clones, with around 90% found just once. The CDR3 sequence is 15 residues long. Per germline, CDR1 SGHVS and CDR2 FQNEAQ. The V gene lost 5 bases and the J gene lost 5 bases, with 16 bases spanning the gap. This rearrangement joins TRBV7-8 to TRBJ1-3, with a tentative D call TRBD1 (6 bases). The TCR was taken from a middle-aged woman with cholangiocarcinoma. The material was peripheral blood, obtained from a patient treated with photon-based radiotherapy. The CDR3 spells CASSGGGARRNTIYF. The CDR3 DNA follows: TGTGCCAGCAGCGGTGGGGGGGCAAGGAGAAACACCATATATTTT.